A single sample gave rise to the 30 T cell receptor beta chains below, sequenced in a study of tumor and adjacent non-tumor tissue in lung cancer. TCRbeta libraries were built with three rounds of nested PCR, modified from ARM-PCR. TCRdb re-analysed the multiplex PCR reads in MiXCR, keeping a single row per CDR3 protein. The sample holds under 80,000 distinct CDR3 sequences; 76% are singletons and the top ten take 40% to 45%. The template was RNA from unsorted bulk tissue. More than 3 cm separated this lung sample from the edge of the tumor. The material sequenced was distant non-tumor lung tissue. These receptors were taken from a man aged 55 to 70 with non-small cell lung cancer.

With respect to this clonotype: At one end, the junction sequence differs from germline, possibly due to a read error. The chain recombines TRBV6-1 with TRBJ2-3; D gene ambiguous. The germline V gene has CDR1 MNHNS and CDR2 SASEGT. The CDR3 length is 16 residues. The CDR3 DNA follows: TGTGCCAGCAGTGAAGTGGGGTATCGACGAACAGATACACAGTATTTT. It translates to CASSEVGYRRTDTQYF.

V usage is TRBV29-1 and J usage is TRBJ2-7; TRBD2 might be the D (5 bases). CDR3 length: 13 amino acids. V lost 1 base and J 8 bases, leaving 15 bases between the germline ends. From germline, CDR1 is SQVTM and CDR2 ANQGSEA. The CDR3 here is CSVEGGLVGKQYF. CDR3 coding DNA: TGCAGCGTTGAAGGTGGACTGGTCGGCAAGCAGTACTTC.

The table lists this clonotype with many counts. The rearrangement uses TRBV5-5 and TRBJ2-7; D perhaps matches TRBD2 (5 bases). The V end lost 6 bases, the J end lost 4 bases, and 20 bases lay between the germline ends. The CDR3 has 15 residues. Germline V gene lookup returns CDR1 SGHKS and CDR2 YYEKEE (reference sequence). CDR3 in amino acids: CASNPGPGMGYEQYF. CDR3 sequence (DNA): TGTGCCAGCAACCCCGGGCCGGGGATGGGATACGAGCAGTACTTC.

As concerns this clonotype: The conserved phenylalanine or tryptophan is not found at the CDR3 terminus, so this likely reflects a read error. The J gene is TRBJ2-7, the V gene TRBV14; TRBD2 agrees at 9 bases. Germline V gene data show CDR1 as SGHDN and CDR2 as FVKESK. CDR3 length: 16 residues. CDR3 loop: CASSQESLAGSYEQYS. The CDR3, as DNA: TGTGCAAGCAGCCAAGAGTCACTAGCGGGCAGCTACGAGCAGTACTCA.

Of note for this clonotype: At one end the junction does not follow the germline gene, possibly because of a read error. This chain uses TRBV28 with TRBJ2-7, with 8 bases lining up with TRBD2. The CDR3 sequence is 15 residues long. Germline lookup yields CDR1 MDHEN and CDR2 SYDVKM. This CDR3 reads CASNFPTSAAYEQYF. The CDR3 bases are TGTGCCAGCAATTTTCCGACTAGCGCAGCCTACGAGCAATACTTC.

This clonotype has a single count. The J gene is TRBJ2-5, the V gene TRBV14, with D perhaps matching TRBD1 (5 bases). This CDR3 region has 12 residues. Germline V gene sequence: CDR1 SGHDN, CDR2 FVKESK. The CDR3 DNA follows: TGTGTCGGCAGCCCAAACAGGGAGACCCAGTACTTC. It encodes CVGSPNRETQYF.

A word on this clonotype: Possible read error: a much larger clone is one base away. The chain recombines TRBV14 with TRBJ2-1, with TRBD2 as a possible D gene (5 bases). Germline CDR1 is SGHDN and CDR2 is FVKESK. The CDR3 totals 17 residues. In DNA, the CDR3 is TGTGTCAGCAGCCAAGATTTAGGTAGCGTGAGGGCCAGTGAGCAGTTCTTC. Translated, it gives CVSSQDLGSVRASEQFF.

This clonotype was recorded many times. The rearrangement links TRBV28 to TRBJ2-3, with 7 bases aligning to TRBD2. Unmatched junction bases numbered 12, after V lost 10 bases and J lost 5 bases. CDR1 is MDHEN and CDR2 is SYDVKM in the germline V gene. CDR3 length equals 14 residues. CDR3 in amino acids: CATRVGRGGDTQYF. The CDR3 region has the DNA TGTGCCACCCGGGTGGGGAGGGGTGGAGATACGCAGTATTTT.

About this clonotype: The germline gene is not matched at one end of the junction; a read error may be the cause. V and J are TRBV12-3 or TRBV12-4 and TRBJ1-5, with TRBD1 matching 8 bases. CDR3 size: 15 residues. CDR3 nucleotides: TGTGCCAAAAGCCGACTTGGACAGGGCAATCAGCCCCAACATTTT. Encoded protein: CAKSRLGQGNQPQHF.

In nucleotides, the CDR3 is TGCAACATTAGTCAGGGGATCGCAGATACGCAGTATTTT. Amino acid sequence: CNISQGIADTQYF. The rearrangement joins TRBV29-1 to TRBJ2-3; D is possibly TRBD1 (6 bases). CDR1 SQVTM and CDR2 ANQGSEA come from the germline V gene. The CDR3 totals 13 residues.

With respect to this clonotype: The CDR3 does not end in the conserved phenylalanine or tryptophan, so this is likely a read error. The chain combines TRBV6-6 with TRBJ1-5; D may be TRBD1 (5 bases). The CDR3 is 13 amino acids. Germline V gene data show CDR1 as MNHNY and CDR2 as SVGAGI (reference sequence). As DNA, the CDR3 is TGTGCCAGCAGGACAGAATTAAATCAGCTCCAGCATATT. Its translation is CASRTELNQLQHI.

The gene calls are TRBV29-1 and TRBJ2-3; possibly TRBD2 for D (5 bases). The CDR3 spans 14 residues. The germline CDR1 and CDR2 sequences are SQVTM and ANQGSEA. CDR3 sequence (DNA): TGCATCGCCCGCTCGGCTCGGGGTGCACATATGCAGTATTTT. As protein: CIARSARGAHMQYF.

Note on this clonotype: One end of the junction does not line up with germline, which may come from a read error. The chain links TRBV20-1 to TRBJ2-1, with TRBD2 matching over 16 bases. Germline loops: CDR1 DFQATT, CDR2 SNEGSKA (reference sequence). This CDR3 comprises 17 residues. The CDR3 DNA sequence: TGCAGTGCTATCGGGACTAGCGGGGGGGGAGACTACAATGAGCAGCTCTTC. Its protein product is CSAIGTSGGGDYNEQLF.

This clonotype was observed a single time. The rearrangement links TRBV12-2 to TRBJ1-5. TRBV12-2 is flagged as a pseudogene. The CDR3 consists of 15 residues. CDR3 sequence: CTSRLVRFGNQPQHF. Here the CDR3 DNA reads TGTACAAGTCGCTTAGTCCGTTTTGGCAATCAGCCCCAGCATTTT.

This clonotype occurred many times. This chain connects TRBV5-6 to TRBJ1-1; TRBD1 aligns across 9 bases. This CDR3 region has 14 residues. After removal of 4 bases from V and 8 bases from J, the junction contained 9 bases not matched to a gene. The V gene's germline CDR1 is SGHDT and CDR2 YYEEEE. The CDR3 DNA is TGTGCCAGCAGCCTTCTACAGGGGGCAGCGGAAGCTTTCTTT. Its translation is CASSLLQGAAEAFF.

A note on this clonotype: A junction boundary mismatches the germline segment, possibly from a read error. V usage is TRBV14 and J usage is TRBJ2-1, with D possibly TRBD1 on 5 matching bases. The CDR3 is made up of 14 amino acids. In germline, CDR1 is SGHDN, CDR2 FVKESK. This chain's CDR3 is CTSSQDNQGHEQFF. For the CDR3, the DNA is TGTACCAGCAGCCAAGATAACCAGGGCCATGAGCAGTTCTTC.

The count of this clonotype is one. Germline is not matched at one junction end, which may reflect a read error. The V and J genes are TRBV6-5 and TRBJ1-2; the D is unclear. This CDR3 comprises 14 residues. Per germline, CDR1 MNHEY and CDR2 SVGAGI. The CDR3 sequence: CASTTRISNYGYTF. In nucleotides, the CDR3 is TGTGCCAGCACCACAAGGATCTCTAACTATGGCTACACGTTC.

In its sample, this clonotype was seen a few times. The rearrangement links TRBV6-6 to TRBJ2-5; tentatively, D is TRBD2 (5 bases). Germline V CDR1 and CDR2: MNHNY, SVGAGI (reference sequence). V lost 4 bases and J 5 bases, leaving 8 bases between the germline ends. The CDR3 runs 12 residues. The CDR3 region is CASSLAQETQYF. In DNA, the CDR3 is TGTGCCAGCAGTTTAGCGCAGGAGACCCAGTACTTC.

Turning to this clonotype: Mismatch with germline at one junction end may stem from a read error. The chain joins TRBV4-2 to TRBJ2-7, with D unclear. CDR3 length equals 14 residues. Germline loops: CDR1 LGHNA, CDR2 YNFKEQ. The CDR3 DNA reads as TGTGCCAACAGCCCGACATGGGTTAGGGACGAGCAGTACTTC. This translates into CANSPTWVRDEQYF.

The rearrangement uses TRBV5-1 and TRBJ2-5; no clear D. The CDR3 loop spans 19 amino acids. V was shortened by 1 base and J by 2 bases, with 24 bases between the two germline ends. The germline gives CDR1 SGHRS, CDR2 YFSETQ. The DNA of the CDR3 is TGCGCCAGCAGCTTGTACGCCAGCGCGAGAGGCCCAAGTCAAGAGACCCAGTACTTC. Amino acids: CASSLYASARGPSQETQYF.

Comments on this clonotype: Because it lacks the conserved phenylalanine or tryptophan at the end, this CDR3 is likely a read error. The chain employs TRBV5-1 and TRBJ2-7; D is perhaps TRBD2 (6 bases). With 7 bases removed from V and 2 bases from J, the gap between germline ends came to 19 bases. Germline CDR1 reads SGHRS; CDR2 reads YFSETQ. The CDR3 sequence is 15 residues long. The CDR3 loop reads CASGSEGGRTYEQYS. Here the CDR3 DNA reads TGCGCCAGCGGCTCGGAGGGCGGTCGGACCTACGAGCAGTACTCC.

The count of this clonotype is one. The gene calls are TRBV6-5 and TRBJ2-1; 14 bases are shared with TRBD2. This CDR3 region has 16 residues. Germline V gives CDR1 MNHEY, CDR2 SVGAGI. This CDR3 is CESSYGLAGGFGEQFF. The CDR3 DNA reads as TGTGAGAGCAGTTACGGACTAGCGGGAGGTTTCGGGGAGCAGTTCTTC.

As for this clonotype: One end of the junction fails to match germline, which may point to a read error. CDR3 region: CVSSQDMGLAGVEDTQYF. CDR3 coding DNA: TGCGTCAGCAGCCAAGATATGGGACTAGCGGGAGTTGAAGATACGCAGTATTTT. The rearrangement links TRBV4-1 to TRBJ2-3, with TRBD2 identical over 14 bases. CDR3 size: 18 residues. Germline V gene lookup returns CDR1 MGHRA and CDR2 YSYEKL.

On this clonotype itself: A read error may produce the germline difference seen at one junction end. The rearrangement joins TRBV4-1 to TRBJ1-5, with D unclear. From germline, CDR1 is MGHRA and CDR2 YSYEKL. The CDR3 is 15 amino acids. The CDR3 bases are TGCGCCAGTAGCCAAGTCCCAGAGTCCAATCAGCCCCAACATTTT. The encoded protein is CASSQVPESNQPQHF.

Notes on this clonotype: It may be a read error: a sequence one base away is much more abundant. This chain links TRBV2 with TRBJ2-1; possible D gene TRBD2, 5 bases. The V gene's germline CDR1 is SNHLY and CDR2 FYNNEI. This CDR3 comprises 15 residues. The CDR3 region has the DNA TGTGGCAGCAGTGGGCCAGCGGCCCCCCCCGGTGAGCAGTTCTTC. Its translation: CGSSGPAAPPGEQFF.

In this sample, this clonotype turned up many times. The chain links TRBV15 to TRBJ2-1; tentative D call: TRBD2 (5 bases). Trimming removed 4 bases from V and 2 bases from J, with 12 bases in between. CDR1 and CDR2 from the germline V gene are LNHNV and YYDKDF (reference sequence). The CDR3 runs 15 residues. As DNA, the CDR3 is TGTGCCACCAGCACCCGGACTGCGACCTACAATGAGCAGTTCTTC. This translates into CATSTRTATYNEQFF.

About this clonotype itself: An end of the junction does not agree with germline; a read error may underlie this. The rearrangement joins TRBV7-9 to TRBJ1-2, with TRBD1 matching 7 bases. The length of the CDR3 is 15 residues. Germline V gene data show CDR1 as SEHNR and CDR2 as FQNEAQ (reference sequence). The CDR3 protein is CASSSAHPDQGGYAF. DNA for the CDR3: TGTGCCAGCAGCTCAGCGCACCCGGACCAGGGGGGCTACGCCTTC.

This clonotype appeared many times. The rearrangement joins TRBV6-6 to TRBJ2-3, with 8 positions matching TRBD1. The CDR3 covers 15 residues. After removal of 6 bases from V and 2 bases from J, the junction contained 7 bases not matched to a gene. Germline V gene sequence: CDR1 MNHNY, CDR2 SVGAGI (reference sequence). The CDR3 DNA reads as TGTGCCAGCAGGCGGACAGGGAAGTACACAGATACGCAGTATTTT. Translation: CASRRTGKYTDTQYF.

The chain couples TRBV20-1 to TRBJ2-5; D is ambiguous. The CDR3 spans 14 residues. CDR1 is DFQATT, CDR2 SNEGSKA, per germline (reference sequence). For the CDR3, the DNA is TGCAATGCCATGCTTAGGACGCGGCAAGAGACCCAGTACTTC. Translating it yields CNAMLRTRQETQYF.

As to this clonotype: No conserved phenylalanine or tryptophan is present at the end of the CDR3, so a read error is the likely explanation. The CDR3 DNA reads TGTGCCAGCAGCTTACTATCCGGGAGGCTCTACGAGCAGTACCTC. Encoded protein: CASSLLSGRLYEQYL. The V and J genes are TRBV7-9 and TRBJ2-7, with 7 bases fitting TRBD2. V lost 2 bases and J lost 3; bases outside the gene matches: 7. Looked up from germline, CDR1 is SEHNR and CDR2 is FQNEAQ (reference sequence). The CDR3 spans 15 residues.